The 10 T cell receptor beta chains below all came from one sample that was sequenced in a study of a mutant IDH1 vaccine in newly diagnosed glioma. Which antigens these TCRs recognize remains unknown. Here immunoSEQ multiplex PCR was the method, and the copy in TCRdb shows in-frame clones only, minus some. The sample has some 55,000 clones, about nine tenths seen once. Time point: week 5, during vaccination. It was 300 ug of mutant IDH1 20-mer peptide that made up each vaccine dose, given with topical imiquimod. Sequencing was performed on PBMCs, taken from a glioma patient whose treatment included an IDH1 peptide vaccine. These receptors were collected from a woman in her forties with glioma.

The CDR3: CASSLVQGASGNTIYF. The CDR3 DNA follows: TGTGCCAGCAGCTTAGTACAGGGGGCATCTGGAAACACCATATATTTT. The chain combines TRBV11-2 with TRBJ1-3; 9 bases are a match to TRBD1. CDR1 and CDR2 (germline): SGHAT, FQNNGV. The CDR3 has 16 residues. The trim removed 1 base at V and 1 base at J, leaving 2 bases unmatched.

CDR3 DNA: TGTGCCAGCTCACCCCCAGGGTTCTCGATGGACGAGCAGTACTTC. Its translation: CASSPPGFSMDEQYF. V gene TRBV18 combines with J gene TRBJ2-7, with a tentative D call TRBD1 (5 bases). CDR1 and CDR2 from the germline V gene are KGHSH and LQKENI. The CDR3 loop spans 15 amino acids. V shed 3 bases and J shed 5 bases, with 17 bases lying between them.

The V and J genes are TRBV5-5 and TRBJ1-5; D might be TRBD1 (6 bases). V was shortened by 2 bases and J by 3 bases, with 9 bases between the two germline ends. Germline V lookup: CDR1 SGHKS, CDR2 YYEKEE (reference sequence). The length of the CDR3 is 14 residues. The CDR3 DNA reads TGTGCCAGCAGCTTAAGGACAGTCAATCAGCCCCAGCATTTT. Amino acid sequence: CASSLRTVNQPQHF.

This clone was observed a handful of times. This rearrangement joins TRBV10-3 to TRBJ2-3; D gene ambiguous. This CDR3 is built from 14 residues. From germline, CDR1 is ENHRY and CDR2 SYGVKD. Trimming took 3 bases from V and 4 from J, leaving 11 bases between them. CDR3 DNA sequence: TGTGCCATCAGTGAATCGCTAGATGCAGATACGCAGTATTTT. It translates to CAISESLDADTQYF.

The CDR3 nucleotides are TGCGCCAGCAGCCAAGTACCACAGCCCGCAAATTCACCCCTCCACTTT. Protein: CASSQVPQPANSPLHF. This sequence joins TRBV4-1 and TRBJ1-6; D unclear. Germline-derived CDR1 and CDR2 are MGHRA and YSYEKL. V was shortened by 1 base and J by 7 bases, with 14 bases between the two germline ends. The CDR3 is 16 residues long.

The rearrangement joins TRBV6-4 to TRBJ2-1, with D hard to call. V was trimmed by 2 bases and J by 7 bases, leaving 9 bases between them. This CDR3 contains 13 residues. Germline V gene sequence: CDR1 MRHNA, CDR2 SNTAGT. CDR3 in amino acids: CASSDESLNEQFF. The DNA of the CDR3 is TGTGCCAGCAGTGACGAGAGCCTAAATGAGCAGTTCTTC.

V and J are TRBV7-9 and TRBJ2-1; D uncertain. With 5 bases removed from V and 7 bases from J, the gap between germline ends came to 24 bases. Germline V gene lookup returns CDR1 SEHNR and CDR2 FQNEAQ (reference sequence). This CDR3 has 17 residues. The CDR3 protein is CASSPPSGRAMGNEQFF. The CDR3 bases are TGTGCCAGCAGCCCCCCCTCAGGTAGGGCGATGGGAAATGAGCAGTTCTTC.

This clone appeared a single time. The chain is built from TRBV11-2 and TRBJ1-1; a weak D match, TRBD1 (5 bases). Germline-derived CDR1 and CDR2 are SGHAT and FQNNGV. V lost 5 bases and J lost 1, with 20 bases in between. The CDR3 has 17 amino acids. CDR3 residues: CASSPGRAGGTNTEAFF. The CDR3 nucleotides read TGTGCCAGCAGCCCCGGCAGGGCCGGTGGGACGAACACTGAAGCTTTCTTT.

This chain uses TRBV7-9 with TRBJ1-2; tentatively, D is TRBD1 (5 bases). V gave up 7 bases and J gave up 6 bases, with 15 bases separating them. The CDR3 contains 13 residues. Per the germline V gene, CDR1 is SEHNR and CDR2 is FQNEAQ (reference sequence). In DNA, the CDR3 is TGTGCCAGCACCCTGACAGCCTCGAATGGCTACACCTTC. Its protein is CASTLTASNGYTF.

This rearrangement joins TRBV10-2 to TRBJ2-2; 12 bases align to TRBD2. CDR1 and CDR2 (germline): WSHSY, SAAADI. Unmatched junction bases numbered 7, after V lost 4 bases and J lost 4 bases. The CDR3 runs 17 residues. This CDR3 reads CASSGGLAGFSTGELFF. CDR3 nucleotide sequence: TGCGCCAGCAGTGGTGGACTAGCGGGGTTCAGCACCGGGGAGCTGTTTTTT.